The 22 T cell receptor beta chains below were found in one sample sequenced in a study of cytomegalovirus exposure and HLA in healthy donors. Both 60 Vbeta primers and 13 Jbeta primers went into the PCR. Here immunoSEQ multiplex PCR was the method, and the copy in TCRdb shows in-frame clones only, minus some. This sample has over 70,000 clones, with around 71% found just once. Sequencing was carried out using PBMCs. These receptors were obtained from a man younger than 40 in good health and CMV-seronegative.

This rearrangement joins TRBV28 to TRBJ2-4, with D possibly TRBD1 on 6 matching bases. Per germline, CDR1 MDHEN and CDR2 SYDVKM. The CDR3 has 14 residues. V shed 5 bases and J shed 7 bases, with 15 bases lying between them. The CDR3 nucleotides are TGTGCCAGCAGTACCCGGGACACCTACAACATTCAGTACTTC. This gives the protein CASSTRDTYNIQYF.

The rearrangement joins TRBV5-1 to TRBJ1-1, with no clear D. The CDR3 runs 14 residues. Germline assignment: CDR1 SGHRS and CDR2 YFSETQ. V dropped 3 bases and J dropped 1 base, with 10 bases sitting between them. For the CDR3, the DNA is TGCGCCAGCAGCTCCGGTCCTTCGAACACTGAAGCTTTCTTT. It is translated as CASSSGPSNTEAFF.

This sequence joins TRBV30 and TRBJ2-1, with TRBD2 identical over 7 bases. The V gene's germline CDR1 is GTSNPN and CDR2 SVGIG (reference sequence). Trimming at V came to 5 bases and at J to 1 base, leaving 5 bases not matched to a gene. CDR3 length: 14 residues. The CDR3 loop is CAWSSGVSYNEQFF. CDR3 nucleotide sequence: TGTGCCTGGTCGAGCGGGGTGTCCTACAATGAGCAGTTCTTC. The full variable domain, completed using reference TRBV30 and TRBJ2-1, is SQTIHQWPATLVQPVGSPLSLECTVEGTSNPNLYWYRQAAGRGLQLLFYSVGIGQISSEVPQNLSASRPQDRQFILSSKKLLLSDSGFYLCAWSSGVSYNEQFFGPGTRLTVL.

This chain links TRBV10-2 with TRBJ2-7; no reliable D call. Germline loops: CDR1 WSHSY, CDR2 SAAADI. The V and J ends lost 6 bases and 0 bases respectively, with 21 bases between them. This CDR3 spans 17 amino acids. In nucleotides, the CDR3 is TGCGCCAGCAGACCATCCGCGGCTCGCGTCAGCTCCTACGAGCAGTACTTC. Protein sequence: CASRPSAARVSSYEQYF.

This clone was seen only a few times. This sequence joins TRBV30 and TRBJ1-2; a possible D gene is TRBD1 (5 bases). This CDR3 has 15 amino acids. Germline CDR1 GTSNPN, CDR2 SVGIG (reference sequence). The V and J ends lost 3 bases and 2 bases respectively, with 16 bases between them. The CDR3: CAWSRDSQRNYGYTF. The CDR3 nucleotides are TGTGCCTGGAGCCGGGACTCCCAACGCAACTATGGCTACACCTTC.

CDR3 residues: CASRIPGLGGNEQFF. CDR3 nucleotide sequence: TGTGCCAGCAGAATCCCGGGACTAGGGGGAAATGAGCAGTTCTTC. The V and J genes are TRBV27 and TRBJ2-1, with 8 bases matching TRBD2. J gave up 7 bases and V 6 bases, and 11 bases lay outside the gene matches. The CDR3 is 15 amino acids. CDR1 is MNHEY, CDR2 SMNVEV, per germline (reference sequence).

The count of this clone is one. The CDR3 nucleotides read TGTGCCAGCAGTAACGCCCTACAGGGGACCACTGAAGCTTTCTTT. Its translation: CASSNALQGTTEAFF. The chain joins TRBV27 to TRBJ1-1, with TRBD1 matching over 7 bases. The CDR3 is made up of 15 amino acids. Germline V gives CDR1 MNHEY, CDR2 SMNVEV (reference sequence). Trimming took 5 bases from V and 4 from J; bases not matched to a gene: 10.

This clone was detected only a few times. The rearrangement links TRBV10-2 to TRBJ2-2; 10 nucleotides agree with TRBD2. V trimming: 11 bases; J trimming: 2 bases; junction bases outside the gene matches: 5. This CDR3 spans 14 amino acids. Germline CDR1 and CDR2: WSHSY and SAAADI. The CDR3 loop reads CALLAGGNTGELFF. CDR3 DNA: TGCGCCCTTTTAGCGGGAGGAAACACCGGGGAGCTGTTTTTT.

In DNA form, the CDR3 reads TGCAGCGTTGAAAGGGGACTCCAGGGCAGGGATGAGTTACGGCGCGACTATGGCTACACCTTC. It translates to CSVERGLQGRDELRRDYGYTF. J is TRBJ1-2 and V is TRBV29-1, with D possibly being TRBD1 (5 bases). This CDR3 spans 21 amino acids. Trimming removed 2 bases from V and 3 bases from J, with 34 bases in between. Germline lookup yields CDR1 SQVTM and CDR2 ANQGSEA.

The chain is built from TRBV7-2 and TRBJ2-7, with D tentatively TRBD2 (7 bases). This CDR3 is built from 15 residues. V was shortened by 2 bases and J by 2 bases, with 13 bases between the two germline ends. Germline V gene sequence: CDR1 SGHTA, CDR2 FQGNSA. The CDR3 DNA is TGTGCCAGCAGCTTATCGGCGGGGGACACCTACGAGCAGTACTTC. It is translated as CASSLSAGDTYEQYF.

DNA for the CDR3: TGTGCCAGCATGGGGACGGGACAATACTACAATGAGCAGTTCTTC. This encodes CASMGTGQYYNEQFF. The chain combines TRBV2 with TRBJ2-1; tentative D call: TRBD1 (6 bases). This CDR3 is built from 15 residues. V was clipped by 7 bases and J by 3 bases, with 16 bases between them. Germline CDR1 is SNHLY and CDR2 is FYNNEI. The variable domain in full, completed from reference TRBV2 and TRBJ2-1, reads EPEVTQTPSHQVTQMGQEVILRCVPISNHLYFYWYRQILGQKVEFLVSFYNNEISEKSEIFDDQFSVERPDGSNFTLKIRSTKLEDSAMYFCASMGTGQYYNEQFFGPGTRLTVL.

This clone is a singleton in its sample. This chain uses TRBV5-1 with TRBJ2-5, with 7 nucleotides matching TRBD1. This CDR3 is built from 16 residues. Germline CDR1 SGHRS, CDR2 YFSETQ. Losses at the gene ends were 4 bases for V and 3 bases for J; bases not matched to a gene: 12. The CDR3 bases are TGCGCCAGCAGCCCCCCTACAGGGGATATAGAAGAGACCCAGTACTTC. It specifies CASSPPTGDIEETQYF.

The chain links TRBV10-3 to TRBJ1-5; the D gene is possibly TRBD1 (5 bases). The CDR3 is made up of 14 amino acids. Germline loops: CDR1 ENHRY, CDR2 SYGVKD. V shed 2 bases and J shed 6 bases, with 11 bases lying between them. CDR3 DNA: TGTGCCATCAGTGAGGGGGCAGACATTCAGCCCCAGCATTTT. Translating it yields CAISEGADIQPQHF.

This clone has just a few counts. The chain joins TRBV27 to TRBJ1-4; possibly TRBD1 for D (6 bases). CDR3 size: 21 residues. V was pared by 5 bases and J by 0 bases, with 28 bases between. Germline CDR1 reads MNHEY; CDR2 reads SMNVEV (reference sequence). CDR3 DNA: TGTGCCAGCAGTAGTTTATTATTGTTCGGGGGGCGCAGAGCAACTAATGAAAAACTGTTTTTT. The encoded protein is CASSSLLLFGGRRATNEKLFF. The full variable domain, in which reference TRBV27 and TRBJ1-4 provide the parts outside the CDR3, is EAQVTQNPRYLITVTGKKLTVTCSQNMNHEYMSWYRQDPGLGLRQIYYSMNVEVTDKGDVPEGYKVSRKEKRNFPLILESPSPNQTSLYFCASSSLLLFGGRRATNEKLFFGSGTQLSVL.

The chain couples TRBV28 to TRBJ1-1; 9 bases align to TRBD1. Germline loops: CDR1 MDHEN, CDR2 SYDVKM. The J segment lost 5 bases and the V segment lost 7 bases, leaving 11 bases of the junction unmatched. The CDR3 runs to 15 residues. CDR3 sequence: CASTRAGTGRTEAFF. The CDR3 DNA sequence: TGTGCCAGCACCCGGGCCGGGACAGGGAGGACTGAAGCTTTCTTT.

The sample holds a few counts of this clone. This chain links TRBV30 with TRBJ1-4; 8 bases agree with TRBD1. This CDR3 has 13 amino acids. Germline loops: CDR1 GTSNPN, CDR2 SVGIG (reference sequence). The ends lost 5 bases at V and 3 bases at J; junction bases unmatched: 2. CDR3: CAWQGAANEKLFF. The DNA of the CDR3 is TGTGCCTGGCAGGGGGCAGCTAATGAAAAACTGTTTTTT.

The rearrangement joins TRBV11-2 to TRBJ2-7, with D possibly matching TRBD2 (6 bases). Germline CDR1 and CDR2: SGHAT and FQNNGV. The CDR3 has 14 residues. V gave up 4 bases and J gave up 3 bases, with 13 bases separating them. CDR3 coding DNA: TGTGCCAGCAGCTATTCGTGGGAGGACTACGAGCAGTACTTC. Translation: CASSYSWEDYEQYF.

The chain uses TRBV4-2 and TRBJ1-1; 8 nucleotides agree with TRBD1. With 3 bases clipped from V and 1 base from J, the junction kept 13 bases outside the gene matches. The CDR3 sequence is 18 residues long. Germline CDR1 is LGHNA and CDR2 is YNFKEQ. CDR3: CASSQTGALYSPNTEAFF. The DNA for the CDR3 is TGTGCCAGCAGCCAGACAGGGGCTCTATATAGCCCGAACACTGAAGCTTTCTTT.

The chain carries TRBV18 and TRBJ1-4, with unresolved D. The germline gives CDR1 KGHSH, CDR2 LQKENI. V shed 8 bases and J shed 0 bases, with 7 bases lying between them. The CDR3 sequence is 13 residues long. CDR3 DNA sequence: TGTGCCAGCGCGAGTGCAACTAATGAAAAACTGTTTTTT. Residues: CASASATNEKLFF.

The CDR3 DNA reads as TGTGCCAGTAGCCAGACGGGGCGGGAAGAACGGCCCCAGCATTTT. Protein product: CASSQTGREERPQHF. The chain is built from TRBV19 and TRBJ1-5, with D possibly being TRBD1 (5 bases). Trimming removed 6 bases from V and 9 bases from J, with 21 bases in between. Per germline, CDR1 LNHDA and CDR2 SQIVND (reference sequence). This CDR3 has 15 amino acids.

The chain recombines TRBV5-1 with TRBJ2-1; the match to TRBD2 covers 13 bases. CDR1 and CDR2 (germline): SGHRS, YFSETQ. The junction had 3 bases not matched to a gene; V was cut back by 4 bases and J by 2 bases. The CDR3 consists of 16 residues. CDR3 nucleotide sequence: TGCGCCAGCAGCCCCGGGACTAGCGGGGCCTACAATGAGCAGTTCTTC. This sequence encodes CASSPGTSGAYNEQFF. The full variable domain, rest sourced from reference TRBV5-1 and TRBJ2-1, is KAGVTQTPRYLIKTRGQQVTLSCSPISGHRSVSWYQQTPGQGLQFLFEYFSETQRNKGNFPGRFSGRQFSNSRSEMNVSTLELGDSALYLCASSPGTSGAYNEQFFGPGTRLTVL.

CDR3 loop: CASSLTASGRSYEQYF. CDR3 bases: TGCGCCAGCAGCTTGACGGCTAGCGGGAGAAGCTACGAGCAGTACTTC. J is TRBJ2-7 and V is TRBV5-1; 10 bases agree with TRBD2. This CDR3 has 16 residues. CDR1 SGHRS and CDR2 YFSETQ come from the germline V gene. Unmatched junction bases numbered 7, after V lost 1 base and J lost 3 bases.